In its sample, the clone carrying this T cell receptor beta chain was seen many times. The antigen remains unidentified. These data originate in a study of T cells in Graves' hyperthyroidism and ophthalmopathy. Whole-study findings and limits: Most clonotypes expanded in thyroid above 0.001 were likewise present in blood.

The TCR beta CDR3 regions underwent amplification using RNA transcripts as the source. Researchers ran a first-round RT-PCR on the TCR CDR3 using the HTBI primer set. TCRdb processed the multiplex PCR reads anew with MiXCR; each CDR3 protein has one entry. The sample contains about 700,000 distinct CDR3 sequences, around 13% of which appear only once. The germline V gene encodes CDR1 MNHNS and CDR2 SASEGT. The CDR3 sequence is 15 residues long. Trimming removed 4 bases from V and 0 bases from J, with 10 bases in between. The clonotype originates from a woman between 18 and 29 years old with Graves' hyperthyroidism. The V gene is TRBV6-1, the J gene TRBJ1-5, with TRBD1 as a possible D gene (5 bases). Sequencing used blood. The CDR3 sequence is CASSARGDSNQPQHF. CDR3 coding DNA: TGTGCCAGCAGTGCGAGGGGAGATAGCAATCAGCCCCAGCATTTT.